This T cell receptor beta chain was sequenced during a study of PD-L1 blockade in urothelial cancer. Study-wide points: Tumor-associated TCR clones expanded more in blood at 3 weeks in patients with durable benefit.

The time point was: peripheral blood 6 weeks after treatment start. Assay used: immunoSEQ multiplex PCR; TCRdb lists only in-frame clones, some missing. Found here are about 30,000 clones, 80% to 90% of them singletons; the top ten hold 7.5% to 9.5%. As to this clone: No antigen is known for it.

The J segment lost 5 bases and the V segment lost 1 base, leaving 3 bases of the junction unmatched. Germline lookup yields CDR1 SEHNR and CDR2 FQNEAQ (reference sequence). CDR3 length: 14 residues. Sequenced material: PBMCs, taken around atezolizumab (anti-PD-L1) treatment. V usage is TRBV7-9 and J usage is TRBJ1-1; 8 bases fit TRBD1. The receptor was isolated from a man older than 75 with urothelial cancer. In nucleotides, the CDR3 is TGTGCCAGCAGCTTAGGACAGGGGAGGACTGAAGCTTTCTTT. This codes for CASSLGQGRTEAFF.